Given below is one T cell receptor (beta chain) in context. It lacks a known antigen. Base qualities are not at hand, and no much larger clone is one base apart. Per the germline V gene, SQVTM is the CDR1 and ANQGSEA is the CDR2. The CDR3 measures 12 amino acids from cysteine to phenylalanine. Only the CDR3 part of the read is kept: 36 bases, read in frame from the first base. V is cut by 5 bases and J by 0 bases, and the space between the germline ends is 4 bases. To demonstrate the VDJtools post-analysis software, the study profiled TCR beta repertoires from the peripheral blood of approximately twelve young patients with multiple sclerosis. The patients with multiple sclerosis were children and adolescents between about 6 and 15 years of age. Library prep was done by PCR. The sequencer was an Illumina HiSeq 2500. To reduce PCR and sequencing biases, unique molecular identifiers were incorporated into the TCR beta cDNA libraries. Per 1 to 10 million input T cells, some 500,000 cDNA molecules were obtained, such that each molecule approximated one T cell. The patient libraries were prepared and sequenced with the same protocol used for the earlier healthy control dataset. Within a given batch, samples were prepared together, multiplexed and sequenced on the same HiSeq lane. Regarding the original processing steps: MIGEC was used to process the raw barcoded reads, and molecular identifier groups with only a single read were discarded before consensus assembly and CDR3 extraction. VDJtools was used for post-analysis of the clonotype tables, and diversity was normalized by down-sampling every dataset to the size of the smallest sample. To correct batch-related cross-sample contamination, repertoire overlap clustering matched CDR3 amino acid sequences but not nucleotide sequences. The raw public reads went through TCRdb reprocessing: fastp at Q25, MiXCR clone calling, in-frame beta chains kept. Identical CDR3 protein sequences are pooled into one entry, listed with their most common genes and DNA. The V and J calls reflect TCRdb's pipeline rather than the authors' work. The sample table contains 650,000 to 850,000 distinct CDR3 sequences; only one count was recorded for under 70% of them. The ten largest clones take up around 4.5% of the sample.

This sample was included in a study of post-analysis software for immune sequencing data (dated by TCRdb to 2013 to 2016). In the study overall: Recorded disease courses included relapsing-remitting, secondary progressive and progressive-relapsing multiple sclerosis, with some patients lacking subtype annotation. The multiple sclerosis patient repertoires were compared with 10 to 12 previously published healthy control repertoires from donors aged about 6 to 28 years. A subset of samples was prepared in parallel using single-end sample barcoding, then pooled and co-amplified after Illumina adapter ligation.

Study-wide conclusions, independent of this receptor: The multiple sclerosis patient group was slightly younger than the control group. Direct clustering with F measure showed strong co-clustering of samples prepared in the same batch, prompting a batch-effect correction. Patients showed significantly higher frequencies than controls for a few TRBV segments, among them TRBV5-6, TRBV5-1 and TRBV20-1. Multiple sclerosis patients had significantly lower normalized Chao1 diversity than controls, a result that suggests substantial peripheral T-cell clonal expansion.

The material sequenced was blood. Here the chain combines TRBV29-1 and TRBJ2-2; the D gene cannot be named for sure. This TCR came from a girl aged 10 to 17 with multiple sclerosis. CDR3 sequence: CSVPANTGELFF. The base sequence is TGCAGCGTTCCGGCGAACACCGGGGAGCTGTTTTTT.